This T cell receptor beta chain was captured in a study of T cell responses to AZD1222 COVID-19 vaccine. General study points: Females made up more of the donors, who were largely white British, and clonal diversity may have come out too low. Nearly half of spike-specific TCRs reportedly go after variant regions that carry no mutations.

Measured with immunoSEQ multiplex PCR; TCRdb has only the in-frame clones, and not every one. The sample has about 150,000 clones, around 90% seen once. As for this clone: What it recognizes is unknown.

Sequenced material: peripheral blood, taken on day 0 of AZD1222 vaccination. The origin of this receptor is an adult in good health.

This CDR3 reads CASLRTTQGAYGYTF. CDR3 coding DNA: TGTGCCAGCCTCCGAACTACACAGGGGGCCTATGGCTACACCTTC. The gene calls are TRBV6-6 and TRBJ1-2; 9 bases line up with TRBD1. After removal of 8 bases from V and 4 bases from J, the junction contained 11 bases not matched to a gene. The CDR3 length is 15 residues. Per the germline V gene, CDR1 is MNHNY and CDR2 is SVGAGI (reference sequence).